The 32 T cell receptor beta chains listed next were all sequenced from one sample in a study of T cell changes during pregnancy in multiple sclerosis. Using immunoSEQ multiplex PCR, the repertoire was profiled, and TCRdb retains in-frame clones only, with some absent. The sample includes approximately 100,000 clones, approximately 94% of them seen just once. The specimen comprised peripheral blood, sampled in the third trimester of pregnancy. Every receptor here comes from a female donor with multiple sclerosis, enrolled in a pregnancy study.

The genes are TRBV7-9 and TRBJ2-7; D is possibly TRBD2 (6 bases). Trimming cost V 3 bases and J 0 bases, with 12 bases left between them. This CDR3 contains 15 residues. Germline V gene data show CDR1 as SEHNR and CDR2 as FQNEAQ (reference sequence). For the CDR3, the DNA is TGTGCCAGCAGCTTCATCGGGGGAAGCTCCTACGAGCAGTACTTC. It yields the protein CASSFIGGSSYEQYF.

This chain joins TRBV14 and TRBJ2-7; 7 bases are shared with TRBD1. Germline loops: CDR1 SGHDN, CDR2 FVKESK. The V and J ends lost 0 bases and 3 bases, in that order; junction bases with no gene match: 2. The CDR3 covers 14 residues. The CDR3 is CASSQDNRGYEQYF. CDR3 bases: TGTGCCAGCAGCCAAGATAACAGGGGCTACGAGCAGTACTTC.

The chain couples TRBV11-2 to TRBJ2-7; D unresolved. The CDR3 is made up of 12 amino acids. Germline V gene sequence: CDR1 SGHAT, CDR2 FQNNGV. Trimming removed 3 bases from V and 0 bases from J, with 3 bases in between. The CDR3 loop is CASSFSSYEQYF. For the CDR3, the DNA is TGTGCCAGCAGCTTTAGCTCCTACGAGCAGTACTTC.

This clone was recorded once. The CDR3 loop reads CASSLAPLSHRTEREQYF. For the CDR3, the DNA is TGTGCCAGCAGCTTAGCACCGCTCTCGCATCGGACAGAAAGGGAGCAGTACTTC. J is TRBJ2-7 and V is TRBV11-2; a weak D match, TRBD1 (6 bases). CDR1 and CDR2 from the germline V gene are SGHAT and FQNNGV. V lost 1 base, J lost 7 bases, and 26 bases lay in between. The CDR3 has 18 amino acids.

The rearrangement joins TRBV30 to TRBJ2-1, with a tentative D call TRBD2 (5 bases). This CDR3 region has 14 residues. With 3 bases removed from V and 0 bases from J, the gap between germline ends came to 9 bases. Germline V lookup: CDR1 GTSNPN, CDR2 SVGIG (reference sequence). CDR3 in DNA: TGTGCCTGGAGATTAGGGAGCTCCTACAATGAGCAGTTCTTC. Residues: CAWRLGSSYNEQFF.

The V call is TRBV7-2, the J call TRBJ1-2; 7 bases align to TRBD1. Trimming at V came to 1 base and at J to 4 bases, leaving 15 bases not matched to a gene. Germline V CDR1 and CDR2: SGHTA, FQGNSA. The CDR3 loop spans 18 amino acids. In nucleotides, the CDR3 is TGTGCCAGCAGCTTAGGGTGGGGGACAGCAATTCTACCCTATGGCTACACCTTC. Translation gives CASSLGWGTAILPYGYTF.

The rearrangement joins TRBV5-6 to TRBJ2-7; 11 bases are shared with TRBD2. CDR1 and CDR2 (germline): SGHDT, YYEEEE. This CDR3 has 15 amino acids. V was clipped by 6 bases and J by 2 bases; unmatched bases: 7. The chain's CDR3 is CASTLNSGRAYEQYF. DNA for the CDR3: TGTGCCAGCACCCTGAATAGCGGGAGGGCCTACGAGCAGTACTTC.

The rearrangement uses TRBV27 and TRBJ2-6; 9 nucleotides agree with TRBD2. This CDR3 has 18 residues. V dropped 2 bases and J dropped 0; count of bases not matched to a gene: 5. From germline, CDR1 is MNHEY and CDR2 SMNVEV (reference sequence). CDR3: CASSLSAGGLSGANVLTF. The CDR3 DNA reads TGTGCCAGCAGTTTAAGTGCGGGAGGGCTCTCTGGGGCCAACGTCCTGACTTTC.

The chain is built from TRBV30 and TRBJ1-1, with TRBD1 matching over 8 bases. Germline V gives CDR1 GTSNPN, CDR2 SVGIG (reference sequence). CDR3 length: 16 amino acids. V lost 2 bases, J lost 1 base, and 9 bases stayed unmatched. The CDR3 region is CAWSTTGASPNTEAFF. DNA of the CDR3: TGTGCCTGGAGTACGACAGGGGCGTCTCCGAACACTGAAGCTTTCTTT.

This clone was counted only a few times. The chain recombines TRBV7-6 with TRBJ2-7, with 7 nucleotides matching TRBD2. The CDR3 runs to 17 residues. Trimming at V came to 1 base and at J to 3 bases, leaving 12 bases not matched to a gene. Germline CDR1 is SGHVS and CDR2 is FNYEAQ. This CDR3 reads CASSLGGGITESYEQYF. For the CDR3, the DNA is TGTGCCAGCAGCTTAGGGGGGGGAATTACTGAAAGCTACGAGCAGTACTTC.

The V and J genes are TRBV7-9 and TRBJ2-5; no reliable D call. The CDR3 runs 13 residues. CDR1 SEHNR and CDR2 FQNEAQ come from the germline V gene (reference sequence). V lost 1 base and J 7 bases, leaving 10 bases between the germline ends. The CDR3 sequence is CASSLGGEATQYF. CDR3 bases: TGTGCCAGCAGCTTAGGTGGTGAGGCGACCCAGTACTTC.

The gene calls are TRBV27 and TRBJ2-7; 10 positions agree with TRBD1. Trimming removed 6 bases from V and 2 bases from J; junction bases left unmatched: 4. Germline V gene data show CDR1 as MNHEY and CDR2 as SMNVEV (reference sequence). This CDR3 region has 14 residues. The CDR3 bases are TGTGCCAGCAGAACCGGGACAGGGGCCTACGAGCAGTACTTC. Amino acids: CASRTGTGAYEQYF.

The rearrangement uses TRBV5-5 and TRBJ1-4; no definite D call. The CDR3 has 13 residues. CDR1 and CDR2 (germline): SGHKS, YYEKEE (reference sequence). Trimming stripped 0 bases from V and 5 bases from J, with 5 bases between. CDR3 amino acids: CASSLGPNEKLFF. CDR3 nucleotides: TGTGCCAGCAGCTTGGGGCCCAATGAAAAACTGTTTTTT.

V gene TRBV27 combines with J gene TRBJ2-5; weak D call: TRBD2 (6 bases). This CDR3 has 13 residues. The germline CDR1 and CDR2 sequences are MNHEY and SMNVEV (reference sequence). Between the trimmed V and J ends, which lost 5 bases and 5 bases, there was a span of 12 bases. The CDR3 loop is CASSPAGWETQYF. In DNA, the CDR3 is TGTGCCAGCAGTCCCGCGGGATGGGAGACCCAGTACTTC.

CDR3 coding DNA: TGTGCCAGCAGTCAACTAGCGGGAGGAACCGGGGAGCTGTTTTTT. It encodes CASSQLAGGTGELFF. The J gene is TRBJ2-2, the V gene TRBV28; 12 nucleotides match TRBD2. V was pared by 5 bases and J by 5 bases, with 3 bases of the junction left unmatched. This CDR3 region has 15 residues. CDR1 is MDHEN, CDR2 SYDVKM, per germline.

The chain uses TRBV6-1 and TRBJ2-7, with 7 bases fitting TRBD2. This CDR3 spans 17 amino acids. Germline CDR1 reads MNHNS; CDR2 reads SASEGT. V trimming: 0 bases; J trimming: 2 bases; junction bases outside the gene matches: 10. The CDR3 protein is CASSEARRAGETYEQYF. For the CDR3, the DNA is TGTGCCAGCAGTGAAGCGCGGAGGGCGGGAGAGACCTACGAGCAGTACTTC.

The chain recombines TRBV28 with TRBJ1-4, with D unresolved. This CDR3 is 13 amino acids long. V lost 6 bases, J lost 7 bases, and 12 bases lay in between. CDR1 and CDR2 from the germline V gene are MDHEN and SYDVKM. The CDR3: CASRTRVREKLFF. CDR3 DNA: TGTGCCAGCAGAACACGGGTTCGTGAAAAACTGTTTTTT. The variable domain in full, completed from reference TRBV28 and TRBJ1-4, reads DVKVTQSSRYLVKRTGEKVFLECVQDMDHENMFWYRQDPGLGLRLIYFSYDVKMKEKGDIPEGYSVSREKKERFSLILESASTNQTSMYLCASRTRVREKLFFGSGTQLSVL.

V is TRBV20-1 and J is TRBJ1-1; D not resolved. The V end was cut by 3 bases, the J end by 4 bases, with 6 bases between. Germline loops: CDR1 DFQATT, CDR2 SNEGSKA (reference sequence). This CDR3 spans 11 amino acids. The CDR3 DNA reads as TGCAGTGCTAGGACTACCACTGAAGCTTTCTTT. It translates to CSARTTTEAFF.

This chain connects TRBV7-2 to TRBJ1-2; D is unclear. Germline CDR1 reads SGHTA; CDR2 reads FQGNSA. The CDR3 extends over 15 amino acids. Trimming took off 5 bases at V and 7 bases at J, with 20 bases between the two ends. The CDR3, as DNA: TGTGCCAGCAGCCCTCGAGTGGCCGGCGCGGGTGGCTACACCTTC. It yields the protein CASSPRVAGAGGYTF.

The chain links TRBV2 to TRBJ2-2; perhaps TRBD2 as D (5 bases). Per the germline V gene, CDR1 is SNHLY and CDR2 is FYNNEI. This CDR3 is 14 amino acids long. V gave up 7 bases and J gave up 6 bases, with 15 bases separating them. CDR3 protein: CASTLRRAAGELFF. CDR3 sequence (DNA): TGTGCCAGCACCTTGAGGCGGGCGGCCGGGGAGCTGTTTTTT. The full variable domain, in which reference TRBV2 and TRBJ2-2 provide the parts outside the CDR3, is EPEVTQTPSHQVTQMGQEVILRCVPISNHLYFYWYRQILGQKVEFLVSFYNNEISEKSEIFDDQFSVERPDGSNFTLKIRSTKLEDSAMYFCASTLRRAAGELFFGEGSRLTVL.

The V gene is TRBV6-5, the J gene TRBJ2-6; the D is unclear. Germline CDR1 MNHEY, CDR2 SVGAGI. The CDR3 contains 14 residues. V was pared by 6 bases and J by 0 bases, with 6 bases between. CDR3 loop: CASRKLSGANVLTF. CDR3 bases: TGTGCCAGCAGGAAGCTCTCTGGGGCCAACGTCCTGACTTTC.

This rearrangement joins TRBV7-2 to TRBJ1-2; a possible D gene is TRBD1 (6 bases). The CDR3 loop spans 13 amino acids. Deletions cut 4 bases from V and 4 bases from J, with 10 bases between. Germline assignment: CDR1 SGHTA and CDR2 FQGNSA. CDR3 in DNA: TGTGCCAGCAGCTCGGGACAAACCTATGGCTACACCTTC. Residues: CASSSGQTYGYTF.

This clone was counted only a few times. The rearrangement joins TRBV29-1 to TRBJ1-1; TRBD1 matches 9 bases. V was pared by 7 bases and J by 4 bases, with 7 bases of the junction left unmatched. This CDR3 is built from 13 residues. Germline V gives CDR1 SQVTM, CDR2 ANQGSEA. CDR3 in amino acids: CSGRDRVGTEAFF. DNA of the CDR3: TGCAGCGGGAGGGACAGGGTGGGCACTGAAGCTTTCTTT.

The chain couples TRBV5-1 to TRBJ2-5, with a weak D call TRBD2 (6 bases). Between the trimmed V and J ends, which lost 1 base and 5 bases, there was a span of 18 bases. The CDR3 length is 16 residues. Germline assignment: CDR1 SGHRS and CDR2 YFSETQ. CDR3 in amino acids: CASSLYGTGVTETQYF. Here the CDR3 DNA reads TGCGCCAGCAGCTTGTACGGAACGGGAGTGACGGAGACCCAGTACTTC. The full variable domain, completed using reference TRBV5-1 and TRBJ2-5, is KAGVTQTPRYLIKTRGQQVTLSCSPISGHRSVSWYQQTPGQGLQFLFEYFSETQRNKGNFPGRFSGRQFSNSRSEMNVSTLELGDSALYLCASSLYGTGVTETQYFGPGTRLLVL.

The gene calls are TRBV20-1 and TRBJ2-5; 7 bases are a match to TRBD1. The trim removed 7 bases at V and 2 bases at J, leaving 1 base unmatched. The CDR3 runs to 11 residues. Germline loops: CDR1 DFQATT, CDR2 SNEGSKA (reference sequence). The CDR3 spells CSGQGQETQYF. The CDR3 region has the DNA TGCAGTGGACAGGGTCAAGAGACCCAGTACTTC.

The genes are TRBV7-2 and TRBJ2-1; 11 positions agree with TRBD2. V shed 0 bases and J 8 bases; nucleotides not matched to a gene: 3. The CDR3 has 15 residues. The germline V gene has CDR1 SGHTA and CDR2 FQGNSA. The CDR3 region is CASSLATSGSHEQFF. CDR3 sequence (DNA): TGTGCCAGCAGCTTAGCTACTAGCGGGAGCCATGAGCAGTTCTTC.

This chain uses TRBV28 with TRBJ2-2; no clear D gene. Trimming left V 4 bases short and J 4 bases short, with 4 bases between. The CDR3 extends over 12 amino acids. Germline lookup yields CDR1 MDHEN and CDR2 SYDVKM. DNA of the CDR3: TGTGCCAGCAGTTCCGTCACCGGGGAGCTGTTTTTT. Its translation: CASSSVTGELFF.

The rearrangement links TRBV7-9 to TRBJ1-2, with D unresolved. Between the trimmed V and J ends, which lost 5 bases and 8 bases, there was a span of 21 bases. The CDR3 consists of 15 residues. CDR1 and CDR2 from the germline V gene are SEHNR and FQNEAQ (reference sequence). The DNA of the CDR3 is TGTGCCAGCAGCCCCCTCTCGGTGGTTTGGTGGGGCTACACCTTC. Translating it yields CASSPLSVVWWGYTF.

The chain couples TRBV19 to TRBJ2-3, with 10 bases aligning to TRBD2. Unmatched junction bases numbered 8, after V lost 2 bases and J lost 0 bases. Germline lookup yields CDR1 LNHDA and CDR2 SQIVND (reference sequence). This CDR3 comprises 18 residues. The CDR3, as DNA: TGTGCCAGTAGTATACCCCTAGCGGGAGTTTCCAGCACAGATACGCAGTATTTT. Translated, it gives CASSIPLAGVSSTDTQYF.

The V call is TRBV19, the J call TRBJ2-1, with D perhaps TRBD1 (5 bases). The germline CDR1 and CDR2 sequences are LNHDA and SQIVND (reference sequence). Trimming left V 3 bases short and J 2 bases short, with 8 bases between. This CDR3 has 14 residues. The CDR3 region is CASSIAQAYNEQFF. In DNA form, the CDR3 reads TGTGCCAGTAGTATCGCACAGGCCTACAATGAGCAGTTCTTC.

V gene TRBV9 combines with J gene TRBJ2-7, with 7 bases identical to TRBD1. Trimming cost V 3 bases and J 6 bases; bases outside gene matches: 15. Germline V gene data show CDR1 as SGDLS and CDR2 as YYNGEE. There are 16 residues in the CDR3. CDR3 sequence reads: CASSAYEGAYMGEQYF. The CDR3 region has the DNA TGTGCCAGCAGCGCCTACGAGGGGGCCTATATGGGCGAGCAGTACTTC.

The gene calls are TRBV28 and TRBJ1-3, with TRBD1 as a possible D gene (6 bases). Per germline, CDR1 MDHEN and CDR2 SYDVKM. The CDR3 is 15 residues long. V lost 4 bases and J 3 bases, leaving 13 bases between the germline ends. CDR3 DNA sequence: TGTGCCAGCAGTTACAAACAGGGTGGTGGAAACACCATATATTTT. As protein: CASSYKQGGGNTIYF.